The 4 T cell receptor beta chains listed next were all sequenced from one sample in a study of blood T cell repertoires in COVID-19. The assay was immunoSEQ multiplex PCR, and TCRdb's table has in-frame clones only and misses some. Of about 83,000 clones listed, around nine tenths are singletons. Source material: peripheral blood. These receptors came from a man aged 80 or over with active or convalescent COVID-19.

The genes are TRBV19 and TRBJ1-2, with 7 bases identical to TRBD1. V was clipped by 9 bases and J by 2 bases; unmatched bases: 12. The germline CDR1 and CDR2 sequences are LNHDA and SQIVND (reference sequence). The CDR3 has 15 amino acids. Written as DNA, the CDR3 is TGTGCCAGCCGGGACAGAAGTATTATAAACTATGGCTACACCTTC. The encoded protein is CASRDRSIINYGYTF.

The chain uses TRBV20-1 and TRBJ2-5, with TRBD2 as a possible D gene (5 bases). V gave up 3 bases and J gave up 5 bases, with 10 bases separating them. This CDR3 has 12 amino acids. From germline, CDR1 is DFQATT and CDR2 SNEGSKA (reference sequence). In nucleotides, the CDR3 is TGCAGTGCTAGTATCCCGGGGGAGACCCAGTACTTC. It yields the protein CSASIPGETQYF.

The V and J genes are TRBV28 and TRBJ1-6; 9 bases are a match to TRBD1. The CDR3 has 17 residues. The germline gives CDR1 MDHEN, CDR2 SYDVKM. V lost 3 bases to trimming and J lost 6 bases; unmatched junction nucleotides: 9. Written as DNA, the CDR3 is TGTGCCAGCAGTTTTTCGGGGCAACAGGGGGCTAATTCACCCCTCCACTTT. It specifies CASSFSGQQGANSPLHF.

V is TRBV24-1 and J is TRBJ2-2; TRBD1 matches at 9 bases. Germline trimming cut 4 bases from V and 7 bases from J; bases unmatched to any gene: 6. Germline V gives CDR1 KGHDR, CDR2 SFDVKD. This CDR3 has 15 amino acids. In DNA, the CDR3 is TGTGCCACCAGTGAGGTAGGGACAGGGAACGGGGAGCTGTTTTTT. Translating it yields CATSEVGTGNGELFF.